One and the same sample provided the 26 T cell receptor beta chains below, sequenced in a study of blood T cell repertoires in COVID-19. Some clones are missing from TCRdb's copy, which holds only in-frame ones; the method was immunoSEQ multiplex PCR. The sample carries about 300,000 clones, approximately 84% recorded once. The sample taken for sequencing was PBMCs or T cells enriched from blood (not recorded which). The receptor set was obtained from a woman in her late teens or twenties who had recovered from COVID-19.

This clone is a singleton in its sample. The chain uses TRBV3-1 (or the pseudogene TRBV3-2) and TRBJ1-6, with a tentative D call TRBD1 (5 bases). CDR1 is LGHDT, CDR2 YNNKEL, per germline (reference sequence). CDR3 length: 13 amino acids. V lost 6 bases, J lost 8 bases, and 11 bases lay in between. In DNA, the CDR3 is TGTGCCAGCAGGACAGCGTCCGATTCACCCCTCCACTTT. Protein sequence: CASRTASDSPLHF.

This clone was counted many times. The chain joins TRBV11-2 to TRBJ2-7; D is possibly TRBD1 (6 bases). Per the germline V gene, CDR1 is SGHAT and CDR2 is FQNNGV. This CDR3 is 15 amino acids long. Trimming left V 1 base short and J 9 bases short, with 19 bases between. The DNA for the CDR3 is TGTGCCAGCAGCTTAGGCCATCCCCGGGACACGGGGCAGTACTTC. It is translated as CASSLGHPRDTGQYF.

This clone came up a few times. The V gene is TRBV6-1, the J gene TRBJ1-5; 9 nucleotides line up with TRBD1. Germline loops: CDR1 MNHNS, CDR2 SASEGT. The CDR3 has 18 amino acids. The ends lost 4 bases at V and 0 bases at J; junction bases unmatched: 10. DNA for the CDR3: TGTGCCAGCAGTGTGGGACAGGGCCTATCTTATAGCAATCAGCCCCAGCATTTT. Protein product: CASSVGQGLSYSNQPQHF.

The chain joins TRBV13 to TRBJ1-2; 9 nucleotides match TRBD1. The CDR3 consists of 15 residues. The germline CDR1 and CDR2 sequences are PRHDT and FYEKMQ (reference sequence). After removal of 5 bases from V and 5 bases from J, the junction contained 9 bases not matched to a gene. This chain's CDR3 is CASSNTGQGSYGYTF. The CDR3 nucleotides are TGTGCCAGCAGCAATACCGGACAGGGGTCTTATGGCTACACCTTC.

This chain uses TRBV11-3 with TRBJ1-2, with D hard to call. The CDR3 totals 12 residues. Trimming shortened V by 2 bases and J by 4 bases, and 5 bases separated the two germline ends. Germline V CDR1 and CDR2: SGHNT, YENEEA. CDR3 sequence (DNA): TGTGCCAGCAGCTTACAGGCCTATGGCTACACCTTC. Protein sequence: CASSLQAYGYTF.

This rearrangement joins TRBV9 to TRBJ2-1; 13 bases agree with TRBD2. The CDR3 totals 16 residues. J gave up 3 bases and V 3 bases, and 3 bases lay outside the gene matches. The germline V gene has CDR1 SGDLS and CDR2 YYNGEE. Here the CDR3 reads CASSGGTSGVYNEQFF. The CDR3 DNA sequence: TGTGCCAGCAGCGGAGGGACTAGCGGGGTCTACAATGAGCAGTTCTTC. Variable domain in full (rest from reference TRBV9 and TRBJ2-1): DSGVTQTPKHLITATGQRVTLRCSPRSGDLSVYWYQQSLDQGLQFLIQYYNGEERAKGNILERFSAQQFPDLHSELNLSSLELGDSALYFCASSGGTSGVYNEQFFGPGTRLTVL.

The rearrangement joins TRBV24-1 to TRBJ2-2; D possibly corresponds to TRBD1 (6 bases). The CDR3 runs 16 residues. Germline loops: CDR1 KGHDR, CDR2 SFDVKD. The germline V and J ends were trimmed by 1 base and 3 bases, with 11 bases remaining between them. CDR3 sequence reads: CATSDFDRTDTGELFF. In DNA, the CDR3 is TGTGCCACCAGTGATTTCGACAGGACAGACACCGGGGAGCTGTTTTTT.

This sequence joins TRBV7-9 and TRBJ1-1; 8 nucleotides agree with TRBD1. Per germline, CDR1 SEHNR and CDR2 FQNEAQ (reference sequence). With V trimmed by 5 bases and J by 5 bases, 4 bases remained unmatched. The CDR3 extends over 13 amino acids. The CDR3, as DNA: TGTGCCAGCAGCCTGACAGGGGAGACTGAAGCTTTCTTT. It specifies CASSLTGETEAFF.

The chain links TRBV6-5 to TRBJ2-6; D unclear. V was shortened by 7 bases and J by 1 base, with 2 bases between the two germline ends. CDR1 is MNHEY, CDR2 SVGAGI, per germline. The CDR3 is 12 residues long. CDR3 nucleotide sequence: TGTGCCAGCACATCTGGGGCCAACGTCCTGACTTTC. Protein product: CASTSGANVLTF.

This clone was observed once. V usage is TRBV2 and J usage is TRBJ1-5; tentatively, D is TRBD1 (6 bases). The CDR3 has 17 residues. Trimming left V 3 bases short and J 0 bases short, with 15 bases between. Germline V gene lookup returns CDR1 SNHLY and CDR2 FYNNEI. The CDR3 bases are TGTGCCAGCAGTGAGTCTTGGGGGGGCCTTAGCAATCAGCCCCAGCATTTT. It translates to CASSESWGGLSNQPQHF.

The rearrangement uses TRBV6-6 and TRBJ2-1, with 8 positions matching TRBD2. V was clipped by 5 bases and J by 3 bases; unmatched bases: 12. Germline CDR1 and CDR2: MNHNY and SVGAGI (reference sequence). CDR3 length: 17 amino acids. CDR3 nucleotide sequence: TGTGCCAGCAGTCCCACGTGGAGTAGCGGGAACTACAATGAGCAGTTCTTC. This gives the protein CASSPTWSSGNYNEQFF.

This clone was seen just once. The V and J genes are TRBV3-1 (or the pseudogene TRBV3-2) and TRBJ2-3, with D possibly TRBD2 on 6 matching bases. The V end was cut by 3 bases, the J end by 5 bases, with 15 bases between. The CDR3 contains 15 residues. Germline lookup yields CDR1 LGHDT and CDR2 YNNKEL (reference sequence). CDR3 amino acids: CASSQLMGGLDTQYF. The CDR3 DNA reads TGTGCCAGCAGCCAGTTGATGGGGGGTCTAGATACGCAGTATTTT.

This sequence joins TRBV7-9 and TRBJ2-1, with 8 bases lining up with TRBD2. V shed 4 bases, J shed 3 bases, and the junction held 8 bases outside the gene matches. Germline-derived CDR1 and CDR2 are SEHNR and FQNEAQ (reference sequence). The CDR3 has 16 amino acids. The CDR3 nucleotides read TGTGCCAGCAGCTCGGAGCGGGAGCGGAACTACAATGAGCAGTTCTTC. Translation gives CASSSERERNYNEQFF.

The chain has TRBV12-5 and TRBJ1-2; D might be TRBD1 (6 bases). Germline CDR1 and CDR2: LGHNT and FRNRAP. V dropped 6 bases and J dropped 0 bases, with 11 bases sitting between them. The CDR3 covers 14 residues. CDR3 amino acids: CASGTTGANYGYTF. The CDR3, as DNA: TGTGCTAGTGGCACGACAGGAGCTAACTATGGCTACACCTTC. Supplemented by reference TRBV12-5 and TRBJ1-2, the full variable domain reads DARVTQTPRHKVTEMGQEVTMRCQPILGHNTVFWYRQTMMQGLELLAYFRNRAPLDDSGMPKDRFSAEMPDATLATLKIQPSEPRDSAVYFCASGTTGANYGYTFGSGTRLTVV.

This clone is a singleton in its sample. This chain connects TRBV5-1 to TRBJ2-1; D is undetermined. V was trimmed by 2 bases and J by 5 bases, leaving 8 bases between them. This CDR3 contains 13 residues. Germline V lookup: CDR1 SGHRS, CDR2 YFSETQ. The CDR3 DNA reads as TGCGCCAGCAGCTTCACTGGGCACAATGAGCAGTTCTTC. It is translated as CASSFTGHNEQFF.

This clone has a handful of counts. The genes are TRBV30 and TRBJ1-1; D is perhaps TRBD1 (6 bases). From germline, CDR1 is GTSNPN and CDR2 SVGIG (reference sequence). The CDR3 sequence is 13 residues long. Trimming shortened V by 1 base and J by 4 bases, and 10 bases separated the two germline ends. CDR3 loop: CAWSAGVSTEAFF. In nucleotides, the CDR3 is TGTGCCTGGAGTGCAGGGGTCAGCACTGAAGCTTTCTTT.

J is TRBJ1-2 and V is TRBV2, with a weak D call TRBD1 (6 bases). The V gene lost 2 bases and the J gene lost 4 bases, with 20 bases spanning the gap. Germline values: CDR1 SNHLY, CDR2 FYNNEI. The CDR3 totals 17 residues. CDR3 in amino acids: CASSEKGGEVGRYGYTF. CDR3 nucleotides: TGTGCCAGCAGTGAAAAAGGGGGGGAGGTGGGCCGCTATGGCTACACCTTC.

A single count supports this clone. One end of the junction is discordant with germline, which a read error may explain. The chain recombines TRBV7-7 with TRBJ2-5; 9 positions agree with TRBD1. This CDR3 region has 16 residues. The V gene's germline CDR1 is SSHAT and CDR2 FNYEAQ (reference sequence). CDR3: CASSLASTGGQETQYF. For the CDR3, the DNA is TGTGCTAGCAGCTTAGCGTCGACAGGGGGACAAGAGACCCAGTACTTC.

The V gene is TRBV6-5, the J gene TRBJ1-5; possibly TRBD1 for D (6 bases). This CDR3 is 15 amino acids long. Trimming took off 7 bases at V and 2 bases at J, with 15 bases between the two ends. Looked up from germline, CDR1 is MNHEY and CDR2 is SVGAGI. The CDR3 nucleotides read TGTGCCAGCACTAACGACAGGTGGGGCAATCAGCCCCAGCATTTT. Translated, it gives CASTNDRWGNQPQHF.

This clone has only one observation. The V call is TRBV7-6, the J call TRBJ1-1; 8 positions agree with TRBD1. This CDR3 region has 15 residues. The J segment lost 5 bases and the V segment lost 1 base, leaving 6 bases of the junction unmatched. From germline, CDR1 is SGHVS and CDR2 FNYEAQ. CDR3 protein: CASSLGTGSKTEAFF. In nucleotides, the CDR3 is TGTGCCAGCAGCTTAGGGACAGGGTCAAAGACTGAAGCTTTCTTT.

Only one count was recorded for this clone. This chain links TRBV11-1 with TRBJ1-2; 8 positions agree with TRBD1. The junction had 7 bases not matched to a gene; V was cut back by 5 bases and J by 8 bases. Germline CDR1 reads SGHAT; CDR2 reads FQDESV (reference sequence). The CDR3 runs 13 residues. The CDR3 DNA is TGTGCCAGCAGCCACGAGGGACAGGCGGGCTACACCTTC. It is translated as CASSHEGQAGYTF.

The CDR3 DNA reads TGTGCCAGCTCACGAAGGACTAGCAACACCCCAGGAGAGACCCAGTACTTC. Translation: CASSRRTSNTPGETQYF. The chain uses TRBV18 and TRBJ2-5; 8 bases line up with TRBD2. There are 17 residues in the CDR3. The V and J ends lost 4 bases and 4 bases, in that order; junction bases with no gene match: 14. CDR1 is KGHSH, CDR2 LQKENI, per germline. Variable domain in full (rest from reference TRBV18 and TRBJ2-5): NAGVMQNPRHLVRRRGQEARLRCSPMKGHSHVYWYRQLPEEGLKFMVYLQKENIIDESGMPKERFSAEFPKEGPSILRIQQVVRGDSAAYFCASSRRTSNTPGETQYFGPGTRLLVL.

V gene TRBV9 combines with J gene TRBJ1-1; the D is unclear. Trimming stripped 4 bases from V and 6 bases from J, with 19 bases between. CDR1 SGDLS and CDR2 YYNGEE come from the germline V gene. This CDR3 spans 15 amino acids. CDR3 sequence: CASSPGRDGAPEAFF. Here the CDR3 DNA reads TGTGCCAGCAGCCCCGGTAGAGATGGTGCTCCTGAAGCTTTCTTT.

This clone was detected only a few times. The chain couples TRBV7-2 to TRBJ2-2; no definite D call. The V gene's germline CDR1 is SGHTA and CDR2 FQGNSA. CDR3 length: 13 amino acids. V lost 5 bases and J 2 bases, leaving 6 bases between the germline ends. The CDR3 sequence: CASSLLNTGELFF. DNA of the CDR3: TGTGCCAGCAGCCTACTAAACACCGGGGAGCTGTTTTTT.

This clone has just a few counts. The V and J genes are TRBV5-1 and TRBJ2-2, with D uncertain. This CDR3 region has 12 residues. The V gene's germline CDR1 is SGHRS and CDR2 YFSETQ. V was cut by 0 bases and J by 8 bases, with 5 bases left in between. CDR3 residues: CASSLAVGELFF. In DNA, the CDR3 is TGCGCCAGCAGCTTGGCGGTGGGGGAGCTGTTTTTT.

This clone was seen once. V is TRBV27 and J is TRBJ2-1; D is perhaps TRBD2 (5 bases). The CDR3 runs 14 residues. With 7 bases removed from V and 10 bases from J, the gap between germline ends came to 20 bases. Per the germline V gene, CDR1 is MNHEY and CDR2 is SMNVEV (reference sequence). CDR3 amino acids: CASTPNEGGWEQFF. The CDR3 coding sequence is TGTGCCAGCACCCCGAACGAGGGCGGTTGGGAGCAGTTCTTC.